This TCR beta chain was identified during a study of T-cell reconstitution after alpha-beta-depleted transplantation in children. This CDR3 is 17 amino acids long. Trimming removed 0 bases from V and 11 bases from J, with 23 bases in between. Germline-derived CDR1 and CDR2 are MNHEY and SVGEGT. During its preparation, the TCRbeta library received unique molecular identifiers. TCRdb re-called the PCR reads through MiXCR, storing one row per CDR3 protein. Found here are around 480,000 distinct CDR3 sequences, around a third of them singletons; the top ten hold approximately 2.3%. In its sample, this clonotype was seen a few times.

The TCR originated in a human donor who donated a stem cell graft to a child with aplastic anemia. This chain uses TRBV6-2 or TRBV6-3 with TRBJ1-5; perhaps TRBD1 as D (6 bases). The material was PBMCs from the stem cell graft donor, obtained from the stem cell graft. The CDR3 here is CASSYSTGGLRGWAQHF. As DNA, the CDR3 is TGTGCCAGCAGTTACTCGACGGGGGGCCTTAGGGGTTGGGCCCAGCATTTT.